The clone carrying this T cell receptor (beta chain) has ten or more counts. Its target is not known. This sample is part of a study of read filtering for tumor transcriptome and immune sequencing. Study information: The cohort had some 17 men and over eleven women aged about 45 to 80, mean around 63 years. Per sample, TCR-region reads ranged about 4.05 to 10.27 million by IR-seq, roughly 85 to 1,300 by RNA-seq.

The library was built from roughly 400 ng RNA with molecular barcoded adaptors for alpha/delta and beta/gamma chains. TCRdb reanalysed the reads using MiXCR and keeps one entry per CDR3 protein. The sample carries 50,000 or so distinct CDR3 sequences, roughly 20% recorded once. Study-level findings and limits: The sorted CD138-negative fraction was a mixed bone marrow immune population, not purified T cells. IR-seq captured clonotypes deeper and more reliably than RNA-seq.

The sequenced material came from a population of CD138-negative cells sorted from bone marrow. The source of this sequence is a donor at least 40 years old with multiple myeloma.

The CDR3 is CASSVYGGHTGELFF. In DNA form, the CDR3 reads TGTGCCAGCAGCGTTTACGGGGGCCACACCGGGGAGCTGTTTTTT. This chain connects TRBV9 to TRBJ2-2, with D possibly being TRBD1 or TRBD2 (6 bases each). Germline lookup yields CDR1 SGDLS and CDR2 YYNGEE. CDR3 length: 15 amino acids. Trimming shortened V by 2 bases and J by 3 bases, and 11 bases separated the two germline ends.